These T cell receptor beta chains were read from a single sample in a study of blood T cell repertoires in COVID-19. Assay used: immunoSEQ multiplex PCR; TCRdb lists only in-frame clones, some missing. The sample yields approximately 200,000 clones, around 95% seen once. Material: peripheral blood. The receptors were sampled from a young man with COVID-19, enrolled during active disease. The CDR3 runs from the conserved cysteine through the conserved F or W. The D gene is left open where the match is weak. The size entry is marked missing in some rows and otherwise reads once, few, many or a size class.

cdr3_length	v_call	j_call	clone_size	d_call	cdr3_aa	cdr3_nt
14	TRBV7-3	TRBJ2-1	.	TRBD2	CASSAQAGDNEQFF	TGTGCCAGCAGCGCACAAGCGGGGGACAATGAGCAGTTCTTC
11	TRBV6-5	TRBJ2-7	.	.	CASRVSYEQYF	TGTGCCAGTCGAGTCTCCTACGAGCAGTACTTC
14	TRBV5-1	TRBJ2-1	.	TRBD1	CASSLGTGYNEQFF	TGCGCCAGCAGCTTGGGGACAGGGTACAATGAGCAGTTCTTC
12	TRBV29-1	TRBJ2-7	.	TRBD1	CSVGGQGYEQYF	TGCAGCGTTGGGGGACAGGGATACGAGCAGTACTTC
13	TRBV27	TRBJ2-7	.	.	CASSLTSSYEQYF	TGTGCCAGCAGTTTAACTTCATCCTACGAGCAGTACTTC
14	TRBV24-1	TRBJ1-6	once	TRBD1	CATQAGGGNSPLHF	TGTGCCACCCAAGCAGGGGGCGGTAATTCACCCCTCCACTTT
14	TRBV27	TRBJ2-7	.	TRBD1	CASSLTGSYNEQYF	TGTGCCAGCAGCCTGACAGGGTCTTACAACGAGCAGTACTTC
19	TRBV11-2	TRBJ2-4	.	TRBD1	CASSLDSRGQLSGKNIQYF	TGTGCCAGCAGCTTAGATAGTAGGGGACAGTTGTCCGGCAAAAACATTCAGTACTTC
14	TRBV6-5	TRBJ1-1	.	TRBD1	CASSDGQGNTEAFF	TGTGCCAGCAGCGACGGACAGGGGAACACTGAAGCTTTCTTT
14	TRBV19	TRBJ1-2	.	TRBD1	CASSPTGGARGYTF	TGTGCCAGTAGCCCGACAGGGGGCGCGCGAGGCTACACCTTC
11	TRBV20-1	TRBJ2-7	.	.	CSGGTTYEQYF	TGCAGTGGCGGCACTACCTACGAGCAGTACTTC
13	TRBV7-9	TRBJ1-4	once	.	CASARGADEKLFF	TGTGCCAGCGCCCGCGGGGCGGACGAAAAACTGTTTTTT
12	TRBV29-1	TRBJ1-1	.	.	CSVVHMNTEAFF	TGCAGCGTTGTACATATGAACACTGAAGCTTTCTTT
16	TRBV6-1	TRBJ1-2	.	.	CASSETRTALFGGYTF	TGTGCCAGCAGTGAAACCAGGACAGCCTTATTCGGTGGCTACACCTTC
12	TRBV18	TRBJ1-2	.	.	CASSREGYGYTF	TGTGCCAGCTCACGTGAGGGCTATGGCTACACCTTC
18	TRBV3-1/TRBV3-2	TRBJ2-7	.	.	CASSLSSWYSGSSYEQYF	TGTGCCAGCAGCCTCTCATCCTGGTATAGCGGCAGCTCCTACGAGCAGTACTTC
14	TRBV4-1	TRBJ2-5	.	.	CASSQRPGRETQYF	TGCGCCAGCAGCCAAAGGCCGGGGAGGGAGACCCAGTACTTC
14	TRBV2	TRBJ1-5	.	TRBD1	CASTGQGVGQPQHF	TGTGCCAGCACGGGACAGGGGGTTGGCCAGCCCCAGCATTTT
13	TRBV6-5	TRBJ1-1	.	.	CASSSTWATEAFF	TGTGCCAGCAGTTCGACATGGGCCACTGAAGCTTTCTTT
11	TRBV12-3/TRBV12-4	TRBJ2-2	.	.	CASTYTGELFF	TGTGCCAGCACGTACACCGGGGAGCTGTTTTTT
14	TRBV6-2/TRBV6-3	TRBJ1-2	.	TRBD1	CASSTTTGNYGYTF	TGTGCCAGCAGTACAACGACAGGGAACTATGGCTACACCTTC
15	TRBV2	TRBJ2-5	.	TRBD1	CASSSYTGVEETQYF	TGTGCCAGCAGTTCTTATACAGGGGTTGAAGAGACCCAGTACTTC
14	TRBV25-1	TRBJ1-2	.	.	CASSVQGSGYGYTF	TGTGCCAGCAGTGTACAGGGTTCGGGATATGGCTACACCTTC